This T cell receptor (beta chain) was recovered during a study of T cells in Graves' hyperthyroidism and ophthalmopathy. Study conclusions and caveats: Ophthalmopathy got predicted by the model a median about 6.7 months before its onset.

Researchers amplified the TCR beta CDR3 regions from RNA transcripts. HTBI primers were used for first-round RT-PCR of the TCR CDR3. TCRdb called the multiplex PCR reads again in MiXCR, with one record for every CDR3 protein. The sample holds about 540,000 distinct CDR3 sequences, 46% seen once. A lack of ophthalmopathy progression within 18 months defined stable Graves' hyperthyroidism. Uncontrolled infection, other autoimmune disease, pregnancy and lactation each barred patients from inclusion. Each diagnosis drew on symptoms, thyroxine, TRAb, thyroid ultrasound and orbital computed tomography findings. This clonotype came up many times. The antigen is undetermined. The TCR was taken from a woman under 30 with Graves' hyperthyroidism. Sequencing used peripheral blood or thyroid tissue (not recorded which).

DNA for the CDR3: TGTGCCAGCAGCTTGAAATGGAACACCATATATTTT. Translated: CASSLKWNTIYF. The rearrangement links TRBV7-9 to TRBJ1-3; D gene ambiguous. This CDR3 comprises 12 residues. Germline loops: CDR1 SEHNR, CDR2 FQNEAQ (reference sequence). V was trimmed by 3 bases and J by 7 bases, leaving 7 bases between them.